The clone carrying this T cell receptor beta chain was seen only once. The data stem from a study of blood T cell repertoires in COVID-19. Study summary: The study drew acute and convalescent COVID-19 samples from the United States, Italy and Spain. Sources were T cells, B-cell-depleted T cells, or PBMCs; the material itself was cDNA or gDNA.

Germline V gives CDR1 LGHNA, CDR2 YSLEER. The trim removed 5 bases at V and 3 bases at J, leaving 8 bases unmatched. The CDR3 is 16 residues long. Original analysis: Amplification of reference gene primers was used by the study to estimate nucleated cell counts. Profiled with immunoSEQ multiplex PCR; TCRdb holds only in-frame clones, not every one. V and J calls and clone size come straight from that table; D and trimming were deduced from the DNA. The sample lists over 70,000 clones, about 87% occurring once. Sequenced sample: peripheral blood. The TCR sequence derives from a woman of 80 years or more with acute or convalescent COVID-19. This rearrangement joins TRBV4-3 to TRBJ2-2; TRBD1 matches at 8 bases. DNA of the CDR3: TGCGCCAGCAGCGAAATGACAGGGGCCGACACCGGGGAGCTGTTTTTT. Amino acid sequence: CASSEMTGADTGELFF.